This note documents a single TCR beta chain sequence. This clone has a handful of counts. Its antigen target is currently unknown. No per-base quality is available; no much larger clone lies one base away. The CDR3 runs 18 residues from the cysteine to the phenylalanine. The DNA shown is the 54-base CDR3, in frame from base 1. Via the germline V gene (reference sequence), CDR1 is LNHDA and CDR2 SQIVND. A distance of 16 bases separates the germline ends of V and J, which lose 4 bases and 0 bases respectively. The data originate from a study of blood T cell repertoires in COVID-19 (TCRdb year 2020). As for the study more broadly: Samples from collaborators originated in the United States, Italy and Spain and spanned both the acute and convalescent phases of COVID-19. Nearly every sample came with metadata listing a de-identified subject ID, COVID-19 status, age in years and sex. The dataset comprised deeply sampled blood TCRbeta repertoires from subjects exposed to, actively infected with, or recovered from COVID-19. The repertoires were released in a freely available public database intended as a resource for research on the immune response to SARS-CoV-2. HLA class I and class II types, where available, came from metadata supplied by the sample provider rather than from assay-based typing. The prospective study material was composed of cDNA or gDNA derived from T cells, B-cell-depleted T cells, or PBMCs. Samples came from the ongoing ImmuneRACE study (first 160 participants) plus 1,254 subjects from 6 global collaborators. What the work shows at the level of the full study, not this receptor alone: Clinical and demographic metadata were provided uncurated, with the amount varying by source and participant.

Whole blood was collected in K2EDTA tubes by collaborating institutions according to the institutions' own protocols. For TCRbeta analysis, collaborators shipped samples in one of three forms: frozen whole blood, isolated PBMCs, or DNA extracted from either of those sample types. TCRbeta CDR3 regions were amplified from genomic DNA using the immunoSEQ Assay, a bias-controlled multiplex PCR. For the original study's pipeline: Within the assay, amplification of reference gene primers was used to estimate how many nucleated cells each sample contained. To quantify the absolute abundance of each unique TCRbeta CDR3 rearrangement, sequence reads were collapsed and filtered. For each sample, productive Simpson clonality was calculated as the square root of Simpson's diversity index across productive rearrangements. Imported from immuneACCESS, the table was reduced by TCRdb to in-frame sequences with V and J called. These copies leave out some clones; in studies compared against another copy, an unresolved V gene accounts for under half, and the cause of the remainder is not known. The V and J calls and the clone size are those of that table, but D and trimming were determined from the DNA. The sample table records over 150,000 clones; 83% of these occur just once. Roughly 1.9% of the sample goes to the ten largest clones.

Sequencing was performed on peripheral blood. The rearrangement combines TRBV19 with TRBJ1-6; the best D guess is TRBD1, with 5 bases matching. The receptor's source is a woman of 80 years or more with acute or convalescent COVID-19. The CDR3 loop reads CASSRTLRMSSYNSPLHF. The DNA is TGTGCCAGTAGTAGGACACTCCGGATGAGCTCCTATAATTCACCCCTCCACTTT.